Here is one T cell receptor beta chain with its context. This clonotype has just a few counts. The specificity of this receptor is unknown. Nothing much larger sits one base from this clone, and base qualities are not available. Preparation of the library involved UMI-ligation and nested PCR. To cover both TRBC1 and TRBC2, the beta constant-region primer consisted of an equimolar mix of two oligonucleotides. Four rounds of PCR were used to amplify ligated cDNA, with nested alpha and beta constant-region primers being used together with the SP2 primer. T4 RNA ligase 1 ligated a single-stranded oligonucleotide carrying the SP2 primer and a 12-nucleotide UMI to the cDNA 3' end. The ligation reaction was incubated at 16°C for roughly 18-25 hours. PCR2 was typically run as a SYBR Green qPCR and stopped at a predetermined threshold to prevent over-amplification. All purifications after the first were performed with Agencourt AMPure XP magnetic beads. Library quantification was done by Qubit, followed by a TapeStation check on which the main peak was expected at around 650 bp. The pooled libraries were sequenced on an Illumina MiSeq using v2 2x251 paired-end kits, which usually yielded roughly 1-2.2 million reads per sample. Libraries were pooled at about 4 nM per sample, and about 5-7% PhiX was added to improve cluster recognition. Under the source paper's analysis protocol: Using tag matching that tolerated one base-pair mismatch, Decombinator assigned V and J genes to FASTQ reads that had been processed by Demultiplexor. UMIs were used by Collapsinator to correct both sequencing errors and frequency errors arising from PCR heterogeneity. TCRs were translated and CDR3s were extracted from the conserved cysteine to the FGXG phenylalanine by CDR3Translator, with non-productive sequences being flagged. Gini, Shannon entropy and inverse Simpson indices were calculated on repertoires that had been subsampled to equal numbers of UMI-defined TCRs. Within the linear range, a power law was fitted to clonotype abundance distributions using maximum likelihood. Similar UMI counts, unique TCR numbers and clonal distributions were obtained with the pipeline and with MIGEC on one naive CD8 sample. One analysis removed from the naive repertoire any naive TCRs that were also found in any memory subset from the same donor. A set of several thousand CMV-associated CDR3 sequences, compiled from VDJdb and a published dataset, was used to search the repertoires. Through fastp at Q25 and MiXCR, TCRdb rebuilt clones from the public reads, retaining in-frame beta chains. When rows share a CDR3 protein, they turn into one entry using the most common DNA and genes. The V and J calls, along with clone size, are taken from TCRdb and not from the paper's own processing. Across this sample there are over 130,000 distinct CDR3 sequences, with 15% to 20% seen only once. About 0.63% of the sample is taken by the ten largest.

From the germline V gene, CDR1 is SGHTA and CDR2 is FQGNSA. V and J lose 2 bases and 0 bases, and a span of 14 bases separates them. From the cysteine up to the phenylalanine, the CDR3 has a length of 17 residues. Just the 51-base CDR3 DNA is kept, in frame starting at base 1. The sample is drawn from a study of naive and memory T cell subsets (dated by TCRdb to 2015 to 2018). Regarding the complete study: An open-source, UMI-based TCR alpha and beta sequencing pipeline was applied to sorted naive and memory peripheral blood T cell subsets. IgG serology results and the functional CMV T cell responses were in complete agreement. RNA was DNase-treated and reverse transcribed with TCR constant-region primers, mostly using SuperScript III.

Paper-wide results and their limitations: The repertoire findings for the naive and memory subsets could not be validated against a ground truth because none was available. In both CD4 and CD8 cells, a rise in Gini index and a fall in Shannon and inverse Simpson diversity were observed from naive through CM, EM and EMRA. Following error correction, more than 90% of naive TCR sequences occurred only once, which made naive abundance distributions much steeper than those of memory subsets. A few larger clonotypes were found in naive repertoires, especially CD8, and these larger clonotypes were possibly memory cells re-expressing CD45RA. Single alpha or beta chain sequences, rather than paired alpha/beta receptors, were used to define clonotypes. A power law was followed by TCR abundance, with an exponent that differed between naive and memory subsets but was consistent across the three individuals. RNA-based TCR counts may be affected by expression changes linked to T cell activation and differentiation.

Separate amplification of TCR alpha and beta chain libraries was performed from the second PCR step onward. The CMV status of each donor was determined by measuring IFNgamma production from CD4+ T cells after fresh PBMCs had been stimulated overnight with CMV viral lysate. Using Miltenyi beads, CD4 T cells were first positively selected, and CD8 T cells were then positively selected from the CD4-negative fraction. Cells were stained for CD3, CD4, CD8, CD45RA, CD27 and a live/dead dye and were sorted on a BD Aria II into four subsets based on CD45RA and CD27. A few healthy volunteers provided blood, and each donor's sample was split into CD4 and CD8 T cells and then further divided into four differentiation subsets. Roughly 0.12 L of peripheral blood was taken from each donor, and PBMC were separated by density-gradient centrifugation on Ficoll-Paque PLUS. The sorted cells were lysed in RLT buffer, after which RNA was extracted using a Qiagen RNeasy kit and kept at -80 degrees C.

Sample: naive CD8+ T cells from blood. Taken with the paper, the label for cell subset or site translates to: naive T cells, CD45RA high CD27+. The TCR was taken from a human donor in good health. The chain uses TRBV7-2 and TRBJ2-1; a tentative D match to TRBD2 spans 6 bases. The CDR3 region has the sequence CASSLSPLADSYNEQFF. The DNA sequence follows: TGTGCCAGCAGCTTATCCCCACTAGCAGACTCCTACAATGAGCAGTTCTTC. The variable domain in full, with residues beyond the CDR3 obtained from the reference TRBV7-2 and TRBJ2-1 genes, is GAGVSQSPSNKVTEKGKDVELRCDPISGHTALYWYRQSLGQGLEFLIYFQGNSAPDKSGLPSDRFSAERTGGSVSTLTIQRTQQEDSAVYLCASSLSPLADSYNEQFFGPGTRLTVL.